A selection of T cell receptor beta chains follows, all from one sample in a study of T-cell memory formation after mild COVID-19. MiXCR, run by TCRdb on the 5' RACE reads, gives a single entry per CDR3 protein. The data show some 340,000 distinct CDR3 sequences, with about an eighth seen just once and over 20% held by the top ten. Sequenced material: PBMCs or a T cell subset sorted from them (not recorded which). These receptors all stem from a young man who had mild COVID-19 (a few samples of this study predate the infection). Cell type and time point are not known. Both conserved end residues are part of each CDR3. The D gene is left open where the match is weak. Clone size appears in some rows only: once, few, many, or a class for an expanded clone.

clone size	CDR3 length	V gene	D gene	J gene	CDR3 DNA	CDR3 protein
NA	14	TRBV5-1	NA	TRBJ1-4	TGCGCCAGCAGCCCCACGCCCGGGGCTGAAAAACTGTTTTTT	CASSPTPGAEKLFF
many	14	TRBV20-1	NA	TRBJ2-2	TGCAGTGCTATAGACGGGGAACCTATCGGGGAGCTGTTTTTT	CSAIDGEPIGELFF
few	13	TRBV11-2	NA	TRBJ1-1	TGTGCCAGCCGGGCACCGGGGAACACTGAAGCTTTCTTT	CASRAPGNTEAFF
few	13	TRBV20-1	TRBD1	TRBJ1-5	TGCAGTGCTAGCACAGGGGTCAATCAGCCCCAGCATTTT	CSASTGVNQPQHF
few	15	TRBV7-9	TRBD1	TRBJ1-2	TGTGCCAGCAGCTTAGTGAAGGGGGCGATCTATGGCTACACCTTC	CASSLVKGAIYGYTF
few	13	TRBV6-4	NA	TRBJ1-2	TGTGCCAGCAGGCCCGGAGTGGGCTATGGCTACACCTTC	CASRPGVGYGYTF
few	15	TRBV3-1	NA	TRBJ1-2	TGTGCCAGCAGCCTACAGGGAATTGATGGCTATGGCTACACCTTC	CASSLQGIDGYGYTF
large	14	TRBV12-3/TRBV12-4	NA	TRBJ2-3	TGTGCCAGCAGTTTGGGCGGGGTAGGGGATACGCAGTATTTT	CASSLGGVGDTQYF
many	16	TRBV4-3	TRBD2	TRBJ2-7	TGCGCCAGCAGCCCCTCGCTTGCTAGCGGGGCCTACGAGCAGTACTTC	CASSPSLASGAYEQYF
many	15	TRBV20-1	TRBD2	TRBJ2-1	TGCAGTGCTAGAGATCCCAGCGGGGCGTACAATGAGCAGTTCTTC	CSARDPSGAYNEQFF
few	11	TRBV19	TRBD1	TRBJ1-1	TGTGCCGGGTCACAGGGGAATGAAGCTTTCTTT	CAGSQGNEAFF
few	14	TRBV7-2	NA	TRBJ2-2	TGTGCCAGCAGCTTTGGGTCCGCGAGCGGGGAGCTGTTTTTT	CASSFGSASGELFF
NA	18	TRBV5-1	TRBD2	TRBJ2-3	TGCGCCAGCAGCTTGGTGGTCGGGGGGTCCACCTTCACAGATACGCAGTATTTT	CASSLVVGGSTFTDTQYF
many	15	TRBV11-2	NA	TRBJ2-7	TGTGCCAGCAGCTCGATTTCCGGGACCTCCTACGAGCAGTACTTC	CASSSISGTSYEQYF
NA	15	TRBV20-1	NA	TRBJ2-3	TGCAGTGCACCCCCTCGGGGCGGGCCCACAGATACGCAGTATTTT	CSAPPRGGPTDTQYF
few	15	TRBV7-9	TRBD1	TRBJ2-3	TGTGCCAGCAGAGCTTTAGGACAGGGCACAGATACGCAGTATTTT	CASRALGQGTDTQYF
few	14	TRBV4-1	TRBD2	TRBJ2-7	TGCGCCAGCAGCCAAGCCGAGCGGGGGTACGAGCAGTACTTC	CASSQAERGYEQYF
NA	15	TRBV3-1	NA	TRBJ1-6	TGTGCCAGCAGCCTATACCGGACAGAACTTTCACCCCTCCACTTT	CASSLYRTELSPLHF
few	15	TRBV7-9	NA	TRBJ2-1	TGTGCCAGCAAAGCCGGGACAATTGGAAACAATGAGCAGTTCTTC	CASKAGTIGNNEQFF
NA	14	TRBV18	TRBD1	TRBJ2-5	TGTGCCAGCTCAAACGGGACAGCCCAAGAGACCCAGTACTTC	CASSNGTAQETQYF
NA	17	TRBV4-2	NA	TRBJ1-4	TGTGCCAGCAGCCAAGATCCGGAGGCGCCGAGGGATGAAAAACTGTTTTTT	CASSQDPEAPRDEKLFF
few	13	TRBV19	NA	TRBJ1-5	TGTGCCAGTATGTCCGGTAGCAATCAGCCCCAGCATTTT	CASMSGSNQPQHF
once	21	TRBV3-1	TRBD2	TRBJ2-6	TGTGCCAGCAGCCAAGAAGCGGGAGGGGAATCTTTTGACTCTGGGGCCAACGTCCTGACTTTC	CASSQEAGGESFDSGANVLTF
NA	15	TRBV5-1	NA	TRBJ2-1	TGCGCCAGCAGCCTCGACACTGTGGGATACAATGAGCAGTTCTTC	CASSLDTVGYNEQFF
NA	17	TRBV6-2/TRBV6-3	NA	TRBJ2-6	TGTGCCAGCAGTTACTCGATTGGGGCCTCTGGGGCCAACGTCCTGACTTTC	CASSYSIGASGANVLTF
few	16	TRBV9	TRBD2	TRBJ2-5	TGTGCCAGCAGCGTAGGGCTAGCGGGGGGCCCCGGAACCCAGTACTTC	CASSVGLAGGPGTQYF
NA	14	TRBV20-1	TRBD2	TRBJ2-2	TGCAGTGCTAGAGCGGGGGGGAACACCGGGGAGCTGTTTTTT	CSARAGGNTGELFF
few	14	TRBV7-2	NA	TRBJ1-1	TGTGCCAGCAGCTTAGTGGGGACGTCGGGTGAAGCTTTCTTT	CASSLVGTSGEAFF
NA	16	TRBV5-1	TRBD1	TRBJ1-2	TGCGCCAGCCGGATACAGACAGGGGCAGGTGGCTATGGCTACACCTTC	CASRIQTGAGGYGYTF
NA	14	TRBV5-4	NA	TRBJ2-3	TGTGCCAGCAGCTCGGATTTGTCCACAGATACGCAGTATTTT	CASSSDLSTDTQYF
few	14	TRBV5-1	NA	TRBJ2-2	TGCGCCAGCGGAGAACTACTCAACACCGGGGAGCTGTTTTTT	CASGELLNTGELFF
NA	13	TRBV11-2	NA	TRBJ2-3	TGTGCCAGCAGCTCGGGGGCCGGCGATACGCAGTATTTT	CASSSGAGDTQYF
many	14	TRBV7-9	NA	TRBJ2-1	TGTGCCAGCAGCTCCGTGGGACAATACAATGAGCAGTTCTTC	CASSSVGQYNEQFF
NA	14	TRBV10-3	TRBD1	TRBJ2-7	TGTGCCAGCACCGGGACAGGCCTCTCCTACGAGCAGTACTTC	CASTGTGLSYEQYF
many	14	TRBV4-1	TRBD1	TRBJ1-1	TGCGCCAGCAGTCACCGGGACAGGGTCTCTGAAGCTTTCTTT	CASSHRDRVSEAFF
NA	17	TRBV4-1	NA	TRBJ2-1	TGCGCCAGCAGCCCGCGACTACAACGGAGCTCCTACAATGAGCAGTTCTTC	CASSPRLQRSSYNEQFF
few	15	TRBV5-1	NA	TRBJ1-2	TGCGCCAGCAGCTTGTTTGGATCAGCTAACTATGGCTACACCTTC	CASSLFGSANYGYTF